This T cell receptor (beta chain) was recovered during a study of blood T cells in healthy people across ages. This CDR3 contains 17 residues. CDR1 and CDR2 (germline): SGHAT, FQNNGV. V lost 4 bases, J lost 4 bases, and 11 bases stayed unmatched. Total RNA amounts of at least 6 micrograms were extracted per sample. A sample-barcoded 5' primer and a J-beta primer mix were used in a second PCR of roughly 7 to 12 cycles. TCRdb independently ran MiXCR on the 5' RACE reads; one entry per CDR3 protein. Found here are 870,000 or so distinct CDR3 sequences, 25% to 35% of them singletons; the top ten hold about 18%. In its sample, this clonotype was seen a few times. Its antigen is currently unknown. The study, taken as a whole, reports: More naive CD4+ cells and higher diversity marked long-lived donors relative to aged donors. No one knew whether donors had CMV, which possibly confounded expanded clonotype changes.

The TCR sequence derives from a woman older than 75 in good health. This chain joins TRBV11-2 and TRBJ1-4, with 8 bases lining up with TRBD1. The sample consisted of blood. In DNA, the CDR3 is TGTGCCAGCAGCTCCAGGGGGCCGAGATGGGGTAATGAAAAACTGTTTTTT. Its translation: CASSSRGPRWGNEKLFF.